The 16 T cell receptor beta chains below were found in one sample sequenced in a study of blood T cell repertoires in COVID-19. Some clones are missing from TCRdb's copy, which holds only in-frame ones; the method was immunoSEQ multiplex PCR. The table includes about 140,000 clones, about 76% detected once. The sample taken for sequencing was peripheral blood. These TCRs come from an elderly man with acute or convalescent COVID-19.

This clone has just a few counts. The rearrangement joins TRBV7-2 to TRBJ1-2; D gene uncertain. Deletions cut 1 base from V and 3 bases from J, with 6 bases between. The CDR3 is 13 residues long. Germline loops: CDR1 SGHTA, CDR2 FQGNSA. The CDR3 DNA reads TGTGCCAGCAGCTTAGAATATTACTATGGCTACACCTTC. Protein: CASSLEYYYGYTF.

The rearrangement uses TRBV7-3 and TRBJ2-7; maybe TRBD1 (5 bases). The germline CDR1 and CDR2 sequences are SGHTA and FQGTGA. This CDR3 is 15 amino acids long. V was shortened by 2 bases and J by 3 bases, with 14 bases between the two germline ends. The CDR3 bases are TGTGCCAGCAGCTTAGGGCAGGGCAACTACTACGAGCAGTACTTC. It yields the protein CASSLGQGNYYEQYF.

The chain links TRBV7-9 to TRBJ1-1; maybe TRBD1 (5 bases). The CDR3 is made up of 14 amino acids. Trimming removed 1 base at V and 4 bases at J, with 10 bases between. The V gene's germline CDR1 is SEHNR and CDR2 FQNEAQ (reference sequence). CDR3 in amino acids: CASSLGGVITEAFF. Written as DNA, the CDR3 is TGTGCCAGCAGCTTAGGGGGGGTCATCACTGAAGCTTTCTTT.

The V and J genes are TRBV28 and TRBJ2-6, with 7 nucleotides matching TRBD1. The CDR3 sequence is 18 residues long. The V gene's germline CDR1 is MDHEN and CDR2 SYDVKM. After removal of 6 bases from V and 0 bases from J, the junction contained 11 bases not matched to a gene. CDR3 DNA: TGTGCCAGCAGGACAGCCGGGACAGTGACCTCTGGGGCCAACGTCCTGACTTTC. Protein: CASRTAGTVTSGANVLTF.

This clone was recorded only once. The CDR3 nucleotides read TGCAGCTTTGGGACAGGGGATGGCTACGAGCAGTACTTC. It specifies CSFGTGDGYEQYF. The genes are TRBV29-1 and TRBJ2-7; TRBD1 matches at 10 bases. The length of the CDR3 is 13 residues. Trimming removed 8 bases from V and 3 bases from J; junction bases left unmatched: 7. Germline values: CDR1 SQVTM, CDR2 ANQGSEA.

This chain uses TRBV25-1 with TRBJ1-4; 7 positions agree with TRBD1. The CDR3 is 13 residues long. Per the germline V gene, CDR1 is MGHDK and CDR2 is SYGVNS. Losses at the gene ends were 8 bases for V and 3 bases for J; bases not matched to a gene: 3. The CDR3 region has the DNA TGTGCCAGCCTGGGGACAGCTAATGAAAAACTGTTTTTT. Amino acids: CASLGTANEKLFF.

The rearrangement joins TRBV29-1 to TRBJ2-5, with TRBD2 as a possible D gene (5 bases). This CDR3 has 15 residues. The V end lost 4 bases, the J end lost 1 base, and 16 bases lay between the germline ends. CDR1 is SQVTM and CDR2 is ANQGSEA in the germline V gene. The CDR3 DNA is TGCAGCGTTGGGGTTTTCGCGGGTGGCCAAGAGACCCAGTACTTC. Residues: CSVGVFAGGQETQYF.

This clone has only a few counts. This sequence joins TRBV7-3 and TRBJ1-5, with D unresolved. CDR3 length: 13 residues. V was cut by 4 bases and J by 5 bases, with 9 bases left in between. Germline values: CDR1 SGHTA, CDR2 FQGTGA. The CDR3 reads CASSSTPDQPQHF. CDR3 nucleotides: TGTGCCAGCAGCTCGACACCGGATCAGCCCCAGCATTTT.

This chain joins TRBV3-1 (or the pseudogene TRBV3-2) and TRBJ1-5; D unresolved. V dropped 1 base and J dropped 2 bases, with 9 bases sitting between them. Per germline, CDR1 LGHDT and CDR2 YNNKEL (reference sequence). There are 15 residues in the CDR3. The CDR3 reads CASSQGNNGNQPQHF. CDR3 coding DNA: TGTGCCAGCAGCCAAGGTAACAACGGCAATCAGCCCCAGCATTTT.

J is TRBJ1-1 and V is TRBV28; TRBD1 is a possible D gene (6 bases). The CDR3 consists of 15 residues. V was trimmed by 6 bases and J by 1 base, leaving 15 bases between them. Germline assignment: CDR1 MDHEN and CDR2 SYDVKM. The chain's CDR3 is CASSRTRQANTEAFF. The CDR3 DNA reads TGTGCCAGCAGCCGGACCCGACAGGCGAACACTGAAGCTTTCTTT.

The chain combines TRBV23-1 with TRBJ2-7; D remains unclear. TRBV23-1 falls under the ORF class, with uncertain function. This CDR3 contains 10 residues. This chain's CDR3 is CPRCGNEQYF. CDR3 nucleotides: TGCCCACGCTGCGGCAACGAGCAGTACTTC.

Only a few counts were recorded for this clone. The V and J genes are TRBV7-2 and TRBJ2-5, with 8 bases that match TRBD1. With 4 bases clipped from V and 2 bases from J, the junction kept 3 bases outside the gene matches. Germline CDR1 SGHTA, CDR2 FQGNSA. The CDR3 is 14 residues long. This chain's CDR3 is CASSSRTGQETQYF. For the CDR3, the DNA is TGTGCCAGCAGCTCAAGGACAGGGCAAGAGACCCAGTACTTC.

This sequence joins TRBV7-2 and TRBJ2-7; 7 bases line up with TRBD1. The CDR3 extends over 15 amino acids. J lost 0 bases, V lost 5 bases, and 7 bases had no gene match. Germline V gene sequence: CDR1 SGHTA, CDR2 FQGNSA. The CDR3 protein is CASSAPDRSSYEQYF. CDR3 DNA sequence: TGTGCCAGCAGCGCCCCGGACAGGAGCTCCTACGAGCAGTACTTC.

This rearrangement joins TRBV3-1 (or the pseudogene TRBV3-2) to TRBJ2-2; D may be TRBD1 (5 bases). Germline CDR1 is LGHDT and CDR2 is YNNKEL (reference sequence). The CDR3 sequence is 15 residues long. Trimming removed 0 bases at V and 3 bases at J, with 8 bases between. CDR3: CASSQDSGYTGELFF. Here the CDR3 DNA reads TGTGCCAGCAGCCAAGATTCAGGGTACACCGGGGAGCTGTTTTTT.

The chain combines TRBV15 with TRBJ2-7, with TRBD1 as a possible D gene (6 bases). The CDR3 is made up of 14 amino acids. V lost 0 bases, J lost 3 bases, and 9 bases lay in between. Germline values: CDR1 LNHNV, CDR2 YYDKDF (reference sequence). Here the CDR3 DNA reads TGTGCCACCAGCAGAGATGGGGGCGTCTACGAGCAGTACTTC. Encoded protein: CATSRDGGVYEQYF. The full variable domain, its missing parts supplied by reference TRBV15 and TRBJ2-7, is DAMVIQNPRYQVTQFGKPVTLSCSQTLNHNVMYWYQQKSSQAPKLLFHYYDKDFNNEADTPDNFQSRRPNTSFCFLDIRSPGLGDTAMYLCATSRDGGVYEQYFGPGTRLTVT.

This sequence joins TRBV7-8 and TRBJ1-2; 7 bases are a match to TRBD1. The CDR3 totals 17 residues. J lost 3 bases, V lost 2 bases, and 12 bases had no gene match. From germline, CDR1 is SGHVS and CDR2 FQNEAQ. The CDR3 nucleotides are TGTGCCAGCAGCTTAAGCCCGGACCAGGGGGAATACTATGGCTACACCTTC. Translating it yields CASSLSPDQGEYYGYTF.